Each of the 8 T cell receptor beta chains below was sequenced from the same sample in a study of blood T cell repertoires in COVID-19. Using immunoSEQ multiplex PCR, the repertoire was profiled, and TCRdb retains in-frame clones only, with some absent. The sample carries some 89,000 clones, about nine tenths recorded once. The sample was peripheral blood. These receptors originate from a man aged 55 to 70 with acute or convalescent COVID-19.

This chain joins TRBV30 and TRBJ1-6; weak D call: TRBD1 (6 bases). The CDR3 totals 16 residues. Germline CDR1 GTSNPN, CDR2 SVGIG (reference sequence). V dropped 4 bases and J dropped 0 bases, with 13 bases sitting between them. This CDR3 reads CAWIRTDSSYNSPLHF. CDR3 bases: TGTGCCTGGATAAGGACAGATAGCTCCTATAATTCACCCCTCCACTTT.

The J gene is TRBJ2-5, the V gene TRBV30; D is perhaps TRBD1 (6 bases). The J call may be wrong; the DNA end is better matched by TRBJ2-7. The CDR3 loop spans 15 amino acids. Per the germline V gene, CDR1 is GTSNPN and CDR2 is SVGIG (reference sequence). The chain's CDR3 is CAWSVTRTEAYEQYF. CDR3 nucleotide sequence: TGTGCCTGGAGTGTTACCCGGACAGAAGCCTACGAGCAGTACTTC.

CDR3 residues: CASSLQGMGEQYF. The CDR3, as DNA: TGTGCCAGCTCGCTACAGGGAATGGGGGAGCAGTACTTC. The chain recombines TRBV18 with TRBJ2-7; tentative D call: TRBD1 (6 bases). This CDR3 contains 13 residues. CDR1 and CDR2 (germline): KGHSH, LQKENI. Trimming left V 6 bases short and J 7 bases short, with 16 bases between.

The V and J genes are TRBV30 and TRBJ1-4, with TRBD1 as a possible D gene (5 bases). Germline V lookup: CDR1 GTSNPN, CDR2 SVGIG (reference sequence). Trimming pared 0 bases from V and 7 bases from J, leaving 15 bases between. CDR3 length equals 15 residues. The CDR3 coding sequence is TGTGCCTGGAGTGTAACCGTGTGGGGGGGTGAAAAACTGTTTTTT. Translation: CAWSVTVWGGEKLFF.

The chain combines TRBV2 with TRBJ2-4; possible D gene TRBD2, 6 bases. The ends were cut back, 1 base at V and 7 bases at J, with 8 bases in the middle. The CDR3 consists of 13 residues. Germline V gene lookup returns CDR1 SNHLY and CDR2 FYNNEI. CDR3 residues: CASSEGGGNIQYF. The CDR3 DNA sequence: TGTGCCAGCAGTGAAGGTGGGGGGAACATTCAGTACTTC.

The chain couples TRBV7-7 to TRBJ1-1; no firm D call. The CDR3 length is 16 residues. V was cut by 5 bases and J by 8 bases, with 24 bases left in between. CDR1 is SSHAT, CDR2 FNYEAQ, per germline (reference sequence). CDR3 bases: TGTGCCAGCAGCCCCACAAAACAACCCCGGGAAGACGAAGCTTTCTTT. This translates into CASSPTKQPREDEAFF.

The gene calls are TRBV7-8 and TRBJ1-3; D gene uncertain. The CDR3 has 14 residues. Germline V gene data show CDR1 as SGHVS and CDR2 as FQNEAQ. The ends were cut back, 8 bases at V and 0 bases at J, with 11 bases in the middle. Here the CDR3 reads CASRSASSGNTIYF. CDR3 in DNA: TGTGCCAGCCGCAGCGCCTCCTCTGGAAACACCATATATTTT.

The V gene is TRBV14, the J gene TRBJ1-2; maybe TRBD1 (5 bases). Germline CDR1 is SGHDN and CDR2 is FVKESK. CDR3 size: 14 residues. V lost 2 bases and J lost 5, with 12 bases in between. In DNA, the CDR3 is TGTGCCAGCAGCCAATCCCAGGGCGGATATGGCTACACCTTC. As protein: CASSQSQGGYGYTF.